These 7 T cell receptor beta chains were sequenced from one sample in a study of response to subunit inactivated influenza vaccine. TCRdb re-called the RT-PCR reads through MiXCR, storing one row per CDR3 protein. The data show approximately 480,000 distinct CDR3 sequences, approximately 9.9% seen once. The sequencing used PBMCs from blood, collected more than 35 days after vaccination. The receptors come from a man in his fifties or sixties who received an inactivated influenza vaccine.

This clonotype showed up just a few times. The chain combines TRBV6-1 with TRBJ2-5, with 10 bases matching TRBD2. CDR1 is MNHNS and CDR2 is SASEGT in the germline V gene. This CDR3 is 16 amino acids long. V gave up 5 bases and J gave up 6 bases; unmatched junction bases: 12. Here the CDR3 DNA reads TGTGCCAGCAGTCCTTTTACTAGCGGGGCCTTTAAGACCCAGTACTTC. It yields the protein CASSPFTSGAFKTQYF.

This clonotype was seen a few times. This chain links TRBV4-2 with TRBJ2-7, with TRBD1 matching over 8 bases. The CDR3 is 15 residues long. V shed 0 bases and J 2 bases; nucleotides not matched to a gene: 3. Germline-derived CDR1 and CDR2 are LGHNA and YNFKEQ. Here the CDR3 reads CASSQEQGVAYEQYF. Written as DNA, the CDR3 is TGTGCCAGCAGCCAAGAACAGGGGGTAGCCTACGAGCAGTACTTC.

This clonotype came up a few times. The chain is built from TRBV20-1 and TRBJ1-1; 9 nucleotides line up with TRBD1. Germline values: CDR1 DFQATT, CDR2 SNEGSKA (reference sequence). CDR3 length: 14 residues. Germline trimming cut 3 bases from V and 4 bases from J; bases unmatched to any gene: 6. CDR3 sequence reads: CSARKRTGVTEAFF. CDR3 in DNA: TGCAGTGCTAGGAAAAGGACAGGGGTCACTGAAGCTTTCTTT.

In its sample, this clonotype was seen a few times. The rearrangement links TRBV7-6 to TRBJ1-4; 9 bases line up with TRBD1. V shed 8 bases and J 7 bases; nucleotides not matched to a gene: 5. Germline values: CDR1 SGHVS, CDR2 FNYEAQ. This CDR3 has 13 amino acids. The CDR3 spells CASGEDRGEKLFF. Written as DNA, the CDR3 is TGTGCCAGCGGCGAGGACAGGGGTGAAAAACTGTTTTTT. The whole variable domain, filled in from reference TRBV7-6 and TRBJ1-4, reads GAGVSQSPRYKVTKRGQDVALRCDPISGHVSLYWYRQALGQGPEFLTYFNYEAQQDKSGLPNDRFSAERPEGSISTLTIQRTEQRDSAMYRCASGEDRGEKLFFGSGTQLSVL.

The rearrangement links TRBV3-1 to TRBJ2-6; TRBD2 is a possible D gene (6 bases). The CDR3 is made up of 19 amino acids. The V and J ends lost 11 bases and 0 bases respectively, with 26 bases between them. Germline loops: CDR1 LGHDT, CDR2 YNNKEL (reference sequence). The CDR3 bases are TGTGCCTGCTGCTTATGGAGGGTTTTCTCGGGCTCTGGGGCCAACGTCCTGACTTTC. This translates into CACCLWRVFSGSGANVLTF. The full variable domain, with the rest looked up from reference TRBV3-1 and TRBJ2-6, is DTAVSQTPKYLVTQMGNDKSIKCEQNLGHDTMYWYKQDSKKFLKIMFSYNNKELIINETVPNRFSPKSPDKAHLNLHINSLELGDSAVYFCACCLWRVFSGSGANVLTFGAGSRLTVL.

This clonotype was detected a few times. This sequence joins TRBV12-3 or TRBV12-4 and TRBJ2-5; D is unresolved. Deletions cut 0 bases from V and 4 bases from J, with 6 bases between. The CDR3 runs to 13 residues. CDR3 sequence reads: CASSLAPPETQYF. The CDR3 DNA follows: TGTGCCAGCAGTTTAGCGCCCCCAGAGACCCAGTACTTC.

The chain combines TRBV9 with TRBJ2-1; 14 bases are a match to TRBD2. CDR1 SGDLS and CDR2 YYNGEE come from the germline V gene. The CDR3 spans 15 residues. J gave up 10 bases and V 3 bases, and 6 bases lay outside the gene matches. The CDR3, as DNA: TGTGCCAGCAGCGAGCGACTAGCGGGGGGGGTGGAGCAGTTCTTC. Residues: CASSERLAGGVEQFF.